Below, 24 T cell receptor beta chains from the same sample are listed, as sequenced in a study of OX40 agonist ivuxolimab in advanced cancers. The protocol used for the library was the immunoSEQ multiplex PCR assay. In its TCRdb copy, this immuneACCESS table keeps in-frame sequences only and misses some clones. Where compared with another copy, unresolved V genes explain less than half of these, and the others have no known cause. The table for this sample lists some 52,000 clones; approximately 88% of them were counted only once. Around 12% of the sample is held by the ten biggest clonotypes. The material was CD4+ or CD8+ T cells sorted from blood, obtained in a trial of the OX40 agonist ivuxolimab. Receptors originate from an adult with an advanced solid tumor such as melanoma, head and neck, liver or kidney cancer.

This sequence joins TRBV18 and TRBJ2-5; 8 bases line up with TRBD2. In germline, CDR1 is KGHSH, CDR2 LQKENI. The CDR3 sequence is 16 residues long. The V and J ends lost 3 bases and 5 bases, in that order; junction bases with no gene match: 11. As DNA, the CDR3 is TGTGCCAGCTCACCGAGAGGGACTAGTGAGGGGGAGACCCAGTACTTC. It specifies CASSPRGTSEGETQYF.

The chain employs TRBV7-9 and TRBJ2-3; D is unclear. In germline, CDR1 is SEHNR, CDR2 FQNEAQ (reference sequence). Trimming removed 1 base from V and 6 bases from J, with 8 bases in between. The CDR3 consists of 13 residues. For the CDR3, the DNA is TGTGCCAGCAGCTTAGTGGTGGGTGATACGCAGTATTTT. This gives the protein CASSLVVGDTQYF.

The gene calls are TRBV5-1 and TRBJ2-1, with 8 bases that match TRBD1. V trimming: 2 bases; J trimming: 6 bases; junction bases outside the gene matches: 7. Germline assignment: CDR1 SGHRS and CDR2 YFSETQ. This CDR3 is built from 15 residues. The CDR3 region is CASSLLQGATNEQFF. Written as DNA, the CDR3 is TGCGCCAGCAGCTTACTGCAGGGGGCGACCAATGAGCAGTTCTTC.

The count of this clone is one. The V and J genes are TRBV7-2 and TRBJ2-2; D remains ambiguous. Trimming took 3 bases from V and 3 from J, leaving 5 bases between them. Germline V gene data show CDR1 as SGHTA and CDR2 as FQGNSA. This CDR3 has 13 amino acids. CDR3 DNA sequence: TGTGCCAGCAGCTTCAGTGACACCGGGGAGCTGTTTTTT. As protein: CASSFSDTGELFF. The variable domain in full, completed from reference TRBV7-2 and TRBJ2-2, reads GAGVSQSPSNKVTEKGKDVELRCDPISGHTALYWYRQSLGQGLEFLIYFQGNSAPDKSGLPSDRFSAERTGGSVSTLTIQRTQQEDSAVYLCASSFSDTGELFFGEGSRLTVL.

This rearrangement joins TRBV9 to TRBJ2-1; perhaps TRBD2 as D (6 bases). V was cut by 0 bases and J by 0 bases, with 13 bases left in between. From germline, CDR1 is SGDLS and CDR2 YYNGEE. This CDR3 is 17 amino acids long. CDR3: CASSVAGERSSYNEQFF. In nucleotides, the CDR3 is TGTGCCAGCAGCGTAGCGGGGGAGAGGAGCTCCTACAATGAGCAGTTCTTC.

The V and J genes are TRBV4-1 and TRBJ2-2; D is possibly TRBD2 (6 bases). Trimming left V 4 bases short and J 7 bases short, with 22 bases between. The CDR3 covers 17 residues. CDR1 and CDR2 from the germline V gene are MGHRA and YSYEKL. The DNA for the CDR3 is TGCGCCAGCAGCCGGGGTGGGGTGGGAGGAGATGACGGGGAGCTGTTTTTT. Protein sequence: CASSRGGVGGDDGELFF.

The chain uses TRBV7-3 and TRBJ1-1; D gene uncertain. This CDR3 has 13 amino acids. CDR1 SGHTA and CDR2 FQGTGA come from the germline V gene. Trimming left V 3 bases short and J 3 bases short, with 8 bases between. CDR3 bases: TGTGCCAGCAGCTTTCTTACGGACACTGAAGCTTTCTTT. Residues: CASSFLTDTEAFF. The full variable domain, with the rest looked up from reference TRBV7-3 and TRBJ1-1, is GAGVSQTPSNKVTEKGKYVELRCDPISGHTALYWYRQSLGQGPEFLIYFQGTGAADDSGLPNDRFFAVRPEGSVSTLKIQRTERGDSAVYLCASSFLTDTEAFFGQGTRLTVV.

The rearrangement links TRBV7-9 to TRBJ2-3; D might be TRBD1 or TRBD2, each matching 6 bases. V was pared by 4 bases and J by 3 bases, with 11 bases between. The V gene's germline CDR1 is SEHNR and CDR2 FQNEAQ (reference sequence). The CDR3 contains 14 residues. CDR3 in amino acids: CASSSGGGTDTQYF. The CDR3, as DNA: TGTGCCAGCAGCTCCGGAGGGGGGACAGATACGCAGTATTTT.

The chain carries TRBV5-8 and TRBJ2-1; D is possibly TRBD2 (6 bases). V dropped 2 bases and J dropped 9 bases, with 15 bases sitting between them. The CDR3 spans 14 residues. Germline CDR1 SGHTS, CDR2 YDEGEE. This CDR3 is CASSFIAGPREQFF. The CDR3 DNA reads as TGTGCCAGCAGCTTTATTGCGGGGCCTCGTGAGCAGTTCTTC. Full variable domain (missing parts from reference TRBV5-8 and TRBJ2-1): EAGVTQSPTHLIKTRGQQATLRCSPISGHTSVYWYQQALGLGLQFLLWYDEGEERNRGNFPPRFSGRQFPNYSSELNVNALELEDSALYLCASSFIAGPREQFFGPGTRLTVL.

This clone showed up just a few times. The chain employs TRBV19 and TRBJ1-1; D is perhaps TRBD1 (6 bases). Germline V CDR1 and CDR2: LNHDA, SQIVND (reference sequence). V shed 5 bases and J shed 0 bases, with 10 bases lying between them. The CDR3 has 14 residues. The chain's CDR3 is CASSAGQLNTEAFF. As DNA, the CDR3 is TGTGCCAGTAGTGCCGGACAGCTGAACACTGAAGCTTTCTTT.

CDR3 nucleotide sequence: TGTGCCAGCAGCCAAGGGGACGGGGAGCAGTTCTTC. Translated, it gives CASSQGDGEQFF. The rearrangement joins TRBV16 to TRBJ2-1; D may be TRBD1 or TRBD2 (5 bases each). Trimming shortened V by 2 bases and J by 10 bases, and 9 bases separated the two germline ends. This CDR3 comprises 12 residues. The germline V gene encodes CDR1 KGHSY and CDR2 FQNENV.

The sample holds one count of this clone. The J gene is TRBJ2-5, the V gene TRBV27; 9 positions match TRBD1. Per the germline V gene, CDR1 is MNHEY and CDR2 is SMNVEV (reference sequence). The trim removed 6 bases at V and 1 base at J, leaving 9 bases unmatched. The CDR3 runs 16 residues. This CDR3 is CASSRSGQGGQETQYF. As DNA, the CDR3 is TGTGCCAGCAGCCGGTCGGGACAGGGAGGCCAAGAGACCCAGTACTTC.

This rearrangement joins TRBV18 to TRBJ2-1; possible D gene TRBD2, 5 bases. V lost 6 bases to trimming and J lost 1 base, with 10 bases between them. The germline V gene encodes CDR1 KGHSH and CDR2 LQKENI. The CDR3 is made up of 14 amino acids. The CDR3 nucleotides are TGTGCCAGCTCTTCGGACTGGTCCTACAATGAGCAGTTCTTC. Its protein product is CASSSDWSYNEQFF.

The V and J genes are TRBV28 and TRBJ2-4; weak D call: TRBD2 (7 bases). The CDR3 spans 17 residues. CDR1 is MDHEN and CDR2 is SYDVKM in the germline V gene. V dropped 6 bases and J dropped 1 base, with 19 bases sitting between them. The CDR3 region has the DNA TGTGCCAGCAGCTCACCGAGGGGGGGGTCGGCCAAAAACATTCAGTACTTC. Its translation is CASSSPRGGSAKNIQYF.

The chain couples TRBV30 to TRBJ2-3; TRBD2 is a possible D gene (6 bases). This CDR3 contains 11 residues. Germline CDR1 is GTSNPN and CDR2 is SVGIG (reference sequence). Trimming shortened V by 8 bases and J by 4 bases, and 10 bases separated the two germline ends. CDR3 nucleotide sequence: TGTGCCCGGGGGTTCGCAGATACGCAGTATTTT. This gives the protein CARGFADTQYF.

CDR3 in DNA: TGTGCCAGCAGTATCCAGGGGGCGGCTAATGAAAAACTGTTTTTT. It is translated as CASSIQGAANEKLFF. V usage is TRBV27 and J usage is TRBJ1-4; 8 positions agree with TRBD1. From germline, CDR1 is MNHEY and CDR2 SMNVEV (reference sequence). J was trimmed by 3 bases and V by 5 bases; bases with no gene match: 5. This CDR3 has 15 amino acids.

This clone was seen a few times. The sample holds other DNA sequences that translate to the same CDR3. V usage is TRBV7-3 and J usage is TRBJ2-4; unclear D gene. V was clipped by 0 bases and J by 8 bases, with 8 bases between them. The CDR3 contains 13 residues. Germline-derived CDR1 and CDR2 are SGHTA and FQGTGA. DNA of the CDR3: TGTGCCAGCAGCTTAACAAGTATGGACATTCAGTACTTC. Encoded protein: CASSLTSMDIQYF.

The chain links TRBV7-9 to TRBJ1-4; unclear D gene. The V gene lost 1 base and the J gene lost 5 bases, with 11 bases spanning the gap. The CDR3 has 15 amino acids. Germline-derived CDR1 and CDR2 are SEHNR and FQNEAQ (reference sequence). The CDR3 region has the DNA TGTGCCAGCAGCTTAGGGGTTTACCGAAATGAAAAACTGTTTTTT. Amino acids: CASSLGVYRNEKLFF.

The V gene is TRBV18, the J gene TRBJ2-2; D possibly uses TRBD1 or TRBD2 (6 bases each). Germline V gene data show CDR1 as KGHSH and CDR2 as LQKENI. The CDR3 length is 16 residues. V shed 6 bases and J shed 0 bases, with 14 bases lying between them. CDR3 nucleotide sequence: TGTGCCAGCTCTCTCTCGGGGGCTACGAACACCGGGGAGCTGTTTTTT. Translating gives CASSLSGATNTGELFF.

CDR3 residues: CASSLEAGIYEQYF. The CDR3, as DNA: TGCGCCAGCAGCTTGGAAGCCGGAATCTACGAGCAGTACTTC. This sequence joins TRBV5-1 and TRBJ2-7; D is unresolved. Germline V gives CDR1 SGHRS, CDR2 YFSETQ. The CDR3 has 14 amino acids. Deletions cut 0 bases from V and 3 bases from J, with 10 bases between. Using reference TRBV5-1 and TRBJ2-7 for the parts outside the CDR3, the full variable domain is KAGVTQTPRYLIKTRGQQVTLSCSPISGHRSVSWYQQTPGQGLQFLFEYFSETQRNKGNFPGRFSGRQFSNSRSEMNVSTLELGDSALYLCASSLEAGIYEQYFGPGTRLTVT.

The J gene is TRBJ2-7, the V gene TRBV4-1; D is tentatively TRBD1 or TRBD2 (5 bases each). Germline loops: CDR1 MGHRA, CDR2 YSYEKL. V lost 1 base and J lost 6, with 16 bases in between. The CDR3 contains 15 residues. CDR3 sequence reads: CASSQGTGDRGEQYV. CDR3 sequence (DNA): TGCGCCAGCAGCCAAGGTACAGGTGATCGGGGCGAGCAGTACGTC.

This chain connects TRBV7-6 to TRBJ1-2, with 8 positions matching TRBD1. Germline assignment: CDR1 SGHVS and CDR2 FNYEAQ. The CDR3 length is 15 residues. Trimming removed 6 bases from V and 6 bases from J; junction bases left unmatched: 12. CDR3 loop: CASRGMAGGADGYTF. The DNA for the CDR3 is TGTGCCAGCAGGGGCATGGCAGGGGGCGCGGATGGCTACACCTTC.

This clone was seen only a few times. The chain links TRBV27 to TRBJ2-5; D is unresolved. The CDR3 covers 11 residues. The V gene lost 4 bases and the J gene lost 5 bases, with 5 bases spanning the gap. Germline V gene data show CDR1 as MNHEY and CDR2 as SMNVEV (reference sequence). In DNA, the CDR3 is TGTGCCAGCAGTTCACAGGAGACCCAGTACTTC. Its protein product is CASSSQETQYF.

This chain uses TRBV6-5 with TRBJ1-2; the D gene is possibly TRBD1 (5 bases). Trimming took 5 bases from V and 2 from J, leaving 12 bases between them. From germline, CDR1 is MNHEY and CDR2 SVGAGI. The CDR3 is 14 residues long. CDR3 amino acids: CASSRAGINYGYTF. CDR3 nucleotide sequence: TGTGCCAGCAGTCGGGCAGGGATCAACTATGGCTACACCTTC.